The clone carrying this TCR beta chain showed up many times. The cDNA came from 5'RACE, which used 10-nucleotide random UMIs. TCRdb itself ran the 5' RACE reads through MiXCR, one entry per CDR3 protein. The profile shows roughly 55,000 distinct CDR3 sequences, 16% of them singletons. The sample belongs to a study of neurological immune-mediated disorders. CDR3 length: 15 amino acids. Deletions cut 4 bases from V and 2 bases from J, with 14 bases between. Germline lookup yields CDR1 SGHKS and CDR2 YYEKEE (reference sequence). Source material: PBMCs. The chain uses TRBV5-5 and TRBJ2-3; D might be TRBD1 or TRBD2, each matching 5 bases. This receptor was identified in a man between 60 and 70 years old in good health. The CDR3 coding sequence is TGTGCCAGCAGCCCCCCGGGACCTTACACAGATACGCAGTATTTT. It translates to CASSPPGPYTDTQYF.